What follows are 2 T cell receptor beta chains derived from one specimen sequenced in a study of blood T cell repertoires in COVID-19. Sequencing used immunoSEQ multiplex PCR; TCRdb keeps in-frame clones, though not all of them. The sample holds approximately 310,000 clones, approximately 85% seen once. The sample consisted of PBMCs or T cells enriched from blood (not recorded which). These receptors originate from a man younger than 45 who had recovered from COVID-19.

This chain joins TRBV6-6 and TRBJ1-3, with 8 positions matching TRBD1. The CDR3 loop spans 18 amino acids. Germline CDR1 MNHNY, CDR2 SVGAGI (reference sequence). V lost 5 bases to trimming and J lost 0 bases; unmatched junction nucleotides: 12. CDR3 in DNA: TGTGCCAGCAGTCTCAGGGGGCCGACCCTGATCTCTGGAAACACCATATATTTT. This codes for CASSLRGPTLISGNTIYF.

V gene TRBV4-2 combines with J gene TRBJ2-5; TRBD2 aligns across 11 bases. Germline assignment: CDR1 LGHNA and CDR2 YNFKEQ. The length of the CDR3 is 15 residues. V lost 3 bases, J lost 4 bases, and 4 bases stayed unmatched. The CDR3 coding sequence is TGTGCCAGCAGCCATCCGGGACTAGCGGCAGAGACCCAGTACTTC. Translated, it gives CASSHPGLAAETQYF.